This T cell receptor (beta chain) stems from a study of T cells in Graves' hyperthyroidism and ophthalmopathy. Study results and limitations: Progression to ophthalmopathy was predicted a median of approximately 6.4 months early.

Amplification of TCR beta CDR3 regions used RNA as the template. With the HTBI primer set, the TCR CDR3 went through a first round of RT-PCR. TCRdb ran MiXCR on the multiplex PCR reads and lists one entry per CDR3 protein. The sample has roughly 500,000 distinct CDR3 sequences; more than 15% are singletons. The CDR3 is 13 amino acids. With 1 base removed from V and 4 bases from J, the gap between germline ends came to 8 bases. Germline loops: CDR1 DFQATT, CDR2 SNEGSKA (reference sequence). This clonotype was seen a handful of times. The antigen is undetermined. Disease duration was under 3 months in the ophthalmopathy patients, who also had a Clinical Activity Score of at least 3 and a NOSPECS grade of at least 4. Diagnosis relied on clinical symptoms, serum thyroxine and TRAb, thyroid ultrasound and orbital computed tomography.

This clonotype originated in a woman aged 25 to 39 with Graves' ophthalmopathy. The sample was blood. The rearrangement joins TRBV20-1 to TRBJ2-1; no clear D gene. The chain's CDR3 is CSARAALYNEQFF. As DNA, the CDR3 is TGCAGTGCTAGAGCAGCACTGTACAATGAGCAGTTCTTC.